Listed below are T cell receptor beta chains from one sample, sequenced in a study of OX40 agonist ivuxolimab in advanced cancers. Only in-frame clones appear in the TCRdb table, and some are missing; sequencing was by immunoSEQ multiplex PCR. The sample includes 40,000 to 45,000 clones, about 86% of them seen just once. The input for sequencing was CD4+ or CD8+ T cells sorted from blood, taken in a trial of the OX40 agonist ivuxolimab. All receptors come from an adult with an advanced solid tumor such as melanoma, head and neck, liver or kidney cancer. The CDR3 runs from the conserved cysteine through the conserved F or W. The order of the fields is V gene, D gene, clone size, J gene, CDR3 DNA, CDR3 protein. The D gene is left open where the match is weak. Only part of the rows carry a size: once, few, many, or a class if the clone is expanded.

TRBV28,TRBD1,-,TRBJ2-2,TGTGCCAGCGGACCGGGACAGGGGGCGGGCGGGGAGCTGTTTTTT,CASGPGQGAGGELFF
TRBV6-6,TRBD1,once,TRBJ1-2,TGTGCCAGCAGTTGGACAGGGTGGGATGGCTACACCTTC,CASSWTGWDGYTF
TRBV10-3,-,-,TRBJ2-6,TGTGCCATCAGTCTCACAGGGAGGGGGGCCAACGTCCTGACTTTC,CAISLTGRGANVLTF
TRBV6-1,-,-,TRBJ2-1,TGTGCCAGCAGTGAACCCGGGGCAGAGCAGTTCTTC,CASSEPGAEQFF
TRBV14,-,-,TRBJ1-1,TGTGCCAGCAGCCAAACAGGACTTGGGGCTGAAGCTTTCTTT,CASSQTGLGAEAFF
TRBV4-3,-,-,TRBJ1-3,TGCGCCAGCAGCCAAGGGGACAACTCTGGAAACACCATATATTTT,CASSQGDNSGNTIYF
TRBV19,TRBD1,-,TRBJ2-3,TGTGCCAGTAGTATGTCGACAGGGACCTCCAGCAGCACAGATACGCAGTATTTT,CASSMSTGTSSSTDTQYF
TRBV11-2,TRBD1,-,TRBJ1-6,TGTGCCAGCAGCTTGGACAGGGGGCTTTTTAATTCACCCCTCCACTTT,CASSLDRGLFNSPLHF
TRBV4-1,-,once,TRBJ1-1,TGCGCCAGCAGCCTCCACCCCCCCGGCACTGAAGCTTTCTTT,CASSLHPPGTEAFF
TRBV5-4,TRBD1,-,TRBJ1-5,TGCGCCAGCAGCCAAGATTTTGGGACAGGGAAGTGGCCCCAGCATTTT,CASSQDFGTGKWPQHF
TRBV29-1,-,-,TRBJ2-3,TGCAGCGGTATTAGCACAGATACGCAGTATTTT,CSGISTDTQYF
TRBV27,-,-,TRBJ2-7,TGTGCCAGCAGTTTATCCGGGGGAACCGAGCAGTACTTC,CASSLSGGTEQYF
TRBV7-7,TRBD1,-,TRBJ2-1,TGTGCCAGCAGCAAGACAGGGAGCTCCTACAATGAGCAGTTCTTC,CASSKTGSSYNEQFF
TRBV5-1,TRBD1,-,TRBJ1-1,TGCGCCAGCAGCCCCGGGACAGGGGCTGAAGCTTTCTTT,CASSPGTGAEAFF
TRBV11-2,-,-,TRBJ2-1,TGTGCCAGCAGCTTAGTAACAGCCTACAATGAGCAGTTCTTC,CASSLVTAYNEQFF
TRBV29-1,-,-,TRBJ1-2,TGCAGCGTTGTAGAGGGGGACGCTAACTATGGCTACACCTTC,CSVVEGDANYGYTF
TRBV13,-,-,TRBJ2-2,TGTGCCAGCAGCTTAGGAAAAAACACCGGGGAGCTGTTTTTT,CASSLGKNTGELFF